The 19 T cell receptor beta chains below all came from one sample that was sequenced in a study of cytomegalovirus exposure and HLA in healthy donors. The PCR ran on 60 Vbeta and 13 Jbeta primers. The table came from immunoSEQ multiplex PCR; TCRdb's copy has only in-frame clones and leaves some out. Its table records about 65,000 clones. The sequencing sample was made of PBMCs. The receptors derive from a boy aged 5-17 years in good health and CMV-seronegative.

The gene calls are TRBV30 and TRBJ1-6, with unresolved D. The V end lost 0 bases, the J end lost 7 bases, and 16 bases lay between the germline ends. CDR1 is GTSNPN and CDR2 is SVGIG in the germline V gene (reference sequence). The CDR3 has 16 residues. CDR3 bases: TGTGCCTGGAGTGTACTAAGGGCTTCGGGAAATTCACCCCTCCACTTT. This gives the protein CAWSVLRASGNSPLHF. The full variable domain, rest sourced from reference TRBV30 and TRBJ1-6, is SQTIHQWPATLVQPVGSPLSLECTVEGTSNPNLYWYRQAAGRGLQLLFYSVGIGQISSEVPQNLSASRPQDRQFILSSKKLLLSDSGFYLCAWSVLRASGNSPLHFGNGTRLTVT.

The gene calls are TRBV5-6 and TRBJ1-3; the D gene is possibly TRBD1 (5 bases). CDR3 size: 16 residues. Germline V gene lookup returns CDR1 SGHDT and CDR2 YYEEEE. The V gene lost 0 bases and the J gene lost 1 base, with 11 bases spanning the gap. The CDR3 here is CASSLVAGGSGNTIYF. The CDR3, as DNA: TGTGCCAGCAGCTTGGTGGCGGGGGGTTCTGGAAACACCATATATTTT.

The J gene is TRBJ1-3, the V gene TRBV30, with D maybe TRBD1 (5 bases). Looked up from germline, CDR1 is GTSNPN and CDR2 is SVGIG (reference sequence). CDR3 length: 16 residues. V was clipped by 4 bases and J by 1 base, with 17 bases between them. The CDR3 coding sequence is TGTGCCTGGACCACGCCCGCGAGGACATCTGGAAACACCATATATTTT. Protein product: CAWTTPARTSGNTIYF.

This chain links TRBV30 with TRBJ1-2, with D possibly TRBD1 on 5 matching bases. The V gene lost 2 bases and the J gene lost 1 base, with 8 bases spanning the gap. The CDR3 has 13 amino acids. Germline V gene lookup returns CDR1 GTSNPN and CDR2 SVGIG (reference sequence). CDR3 nucleotide sequence: TGTGCCTGGAGTTCCGACAGTAACTATGGCTACACCTTC. It codes for CAWSSDSNYGYTF.

The gene calls are TRBV5-1 and TRBJ2-1; 14 bases fit TRBD2. Looked up from germline, CDR1 is SGHRS and CDR2 is YFSETQ. V gave up 4 bases and J gave up 0 bases; unmatched junction bases: 6. CDR3 length: 18 residues. CDR3 protein: CASSVPGTSGGSYNEQFF. CDR3 DNA: TGCGCCAGCAGCGTCCCCGGGACTAGCGGGGGCTCCTACAATGAGCAGTTCTTC.

The chain couples TRBV19 to TRBJ1-5, with 8 bases aligning to TRBD1. J gave up 7 bases and V 7 bases, and 15 bases lay outside the gene matches. Germline CDR1 is LNHDA and CDR2 is SQIVND (reference sequence). The length of the CDR3 is 16 residues. DNA for the CDR3: TGTGCCAGTAAAGGTCGCACAGGGGGATATCAACAGCCCCAGCATTTT. Translating it yields CASKGRTGGYQQPQHF.

V gene TRBV7-6 combines with J gene TRBJ2-7; D is ambiguous. CDR3 size: 14 residues. The V and J ends lost 4 bases and 7 bases respectively, with 17 bases between them. Germline CDR1 is SGHVS and CDR2 is FNYEAQ. CDR3 DNA sequence: TGTGCCAGCAGCTCTCAGACTGCTTTAAGGGAGCAGTACTTC. This translates into CASSSQTALREQYF.

The chain links TRBV29-1 to TRBJ2-1; 8 nucleotides match TRBD1. The CDR3 has 13 residues. The germline CDR1 and CDR2 sequences are SQVTM and ANQGSEA. J was trimmed by 0 bases and V by 7 bases; bases with no gene match: 2. The DNA of the CDR3 is TGCAGCGCCGGACAGGGCTCCTACAATGAGCAGTTCTTC. Its translation is CSAGQGSYNEQFF.

The chain couples TRBV19 to TRBJ2-1; 7 bases map to TRBD2. CDR1 and CDR2 from the germline V gene are LNHDA and SQIVND (reference sequence). Unmatched junction bases numbered 9, after V lost 1 base and J lost 6 bases. This CDR3 region has 16 residues. CDR3 amino acids: CASSIGHMLAGNEQFF. The CDR3 nucleotides read TGTGCCAGTAGTATAGGTCATATGTTAGCGGGCAATGAGCAGTTCTTC.

The V and J genes are TRBV4-3 and TRBJ2-1, with 11 bases lining up with TRBD2. V lost 3 bases, J lost 6 bases, and 7 bases stayed unmatched. Germline V CDR1 and CDR2: LGHNA, YSLEER. CDR3 length: 16 residues. The CDR3 coding sequence is TGCGCCAGCAGCCAGGAACTAGCGGGAGATTTCAATGAGCAGTTCTTC. Amino acid sequence: CASSQELAGDFNEQFF.

The chain joins TRBV18 to TRBJ1-4; 7 bases line up with TRBD1. V lost 1 base to trimming and J lost 5 bases; unmatched junction nucleotides: 4. Germline CDR1 reads KGHSH; CDR2 reads LQKENI. CDR3 length: 15 residues. The CDR3 DNA is TGTGCCAGCTCACCACGTGGGACAGAGAATGAAAAACTGTTTTTT. Residues: CASSPRGTENEKLFF.

V is TRBV27 and J is TRBJ2-1, with 13 bases fitting TRBD2. V was pared by 4 bases and J by 7 bases, with 4 bases of the junction left unmatched. CDR1 MNHEY and CDR2 SMNVEV come from the germline V gene (reference sequence). This CDR3 comprises 15 residues. The CDR3 DNA follows: TGTGCCAGCAGTTGGACTAGCGGGAGTGTTAATGAGCAGTTCTTC. This gives the protein CASSWTSGSVNEQFF.

This rearrangement joins TRBV2 to TRBJ2-6, with a tentative D call TRBD1 (5 bases). The V and J ends lost 6 bases and 2 bases respectively, with 8 bases between them. Germline V gene data show CDR1 as SNHLY and CDR2 as FYNNEI. The CDR3 spans 14 residues. CDR3 in amino acids: CASSREPGANVLTF. In DNA, the CDR3 is TGTGCCAGCAGCAGGGAACCTGGGGCCAACGTCCTGACTTTC.

V and J are TRBV5-1 and TRBJ1-5; TRBD1 matches at 11 bases. This CDR3 is 16 amino acids long. Germline V gene data show CDR1 as SGHRS and CDR2 as YFSETQ. The ends lost 3 bases at V and 4 bases at J; junction bases unmatched: 6. The CDR3 reads CASSSGTGGGNQPQHF. Written as DNA, the CDR3 is TGCGCCAGCAGCTCAGGGACAGGGGGAGGGAATCAGCCCCAGCATTTT.

The V gene is TRBV19, the J gene TRBJ2-5, with a tentative D call TRBD1 (6 bases). This CDR3 comprises 13 residues. In germline, CDR1 is LNHDA, CDR2 SQIVND (reference sequence). The V and J ends lost 8 bases and 3 bases respectively, with 13 bases between them. CDR3 coding DNA: TGTGCCAGTTTTTTGACAGGAGAAGAGACCCAGTACTTC. It specifies CASFLTGEETQYF.

The chain links TRBV29-1 to TRBJ2-7, with D perhaps TRBD1 (5 bases). CDR1 is SQVTM, CDR2 ANQGSEA, per germline. V was trimmed by 2 bases and J by 9 bases, leaving 8 bases between them. The CDR3 is made up of 10 amino acids. CDR3 nucleotides: TGCAGCGTTGAACAGGGTTCGCAGTACTTC. This encodes CSVEQGSQYF.

The gene calls are TRBV6-5 and TRBJ1-5, with TRBD1 identical over 8 bases. The CDR3 contains 15 residues. Germline values: CDR1 MNHEY, CDR2 SVGAGI. Trimming removed 6 bases from V and 2 bases from J; junction bases left unmatched: 6. The CDR3 loop is CASSQDRARNQPQHF. CDR3 DNA sequence: TGTGCCAGCAGCCAGGACAGGGCCCGCAATCAGCCCCAGCATTTT.

This chain links TRBV2 with TRBJ1-2; 8 bases line up with TRBD1. The V gene end was trimmed by 3 bases and the J gene end by 4 bases; junction bases not matched to a gene: 10. The germline gives CDR1 SNHLY, CDR2 FYNNEI. The CDR3 consists of 16 residues. For the CDR3, the DNA is TGTGCCAGCAGTGAGTCAGGACAGGGTGAACTCTATGGCTACACCTTC. Residues: CASSESGQGELYGYTF.

The V gene is TRBV18, the J gene TRBJ1-2; TRBD1 matches 7 bases. The CDR3 consists of 14 residues. V shed 6 bases, J shed 3 bases, and the junction held 7 bases outside the gene matches. Germline V lookup: CDR1 KGHSH, CDR2 LQKENI. This CDR3 is CASSQSGQDYGYTF. CDR3 DNA: TGTGCCAGCTCTCAGTCCGGACAGGACTATGGCTACACCTTC.